The rows below give T cell receptor beta chains drawn from one sample of a study of Graves' ophthalmopathy and Graves' hyperthyroidism. Via MiXCR, TCRdb re-called the multiplex PCR reads, giving one row per CDR3 protein. The sample has 650,000 to 900,000 distinct CDR3 sequences, around 40% seen once. Sequenced input: peripheral blood. The receptors shown here come from an adult man with Graves' ophthalmopathy. Both conserved end residues are part of each CDR3. D genes are given only for firm matches. Clone size is stated in some rows and not others, as once, few, many or a class when expanded.

d_gene	v_gene	abundance	j_gene	CDR3aa	CDR3nt
TRBD1	TRBV7-8	few	TRBJ2-6	CASSPPTGGRGANVLTF	TGTGCCAGCAGCCCCCCGACAGGGGGTCGCGGGGCCAACGTCCTGACTTTC
.	TRBV19	.	TRBJ1-2	CASRMIGGYGYTF	TGTGCCAGTAGAATGATCGGGGGCTATGGCTACACCTTC
.	TRBV2	few	TRBJ1-4	CASSKNEKLFF	TGTGCCAGCAGCAAGAATGAAAAACTGTTTTTT
TRBD1	TRBV9	many	TRBJ1-5	CASSPTGGRPQHF	TGTGCCAGCAGCCCTACAGGGGGCAGGCCCCAGCATTTT
.	TRBV19	.	TRBJ1-4	CASSRGLIGVDEKLFF	TGTGCCAGTAGTAGAGGACTGATTGGGGTGGATGAAAAACTGTTTTTT
TRBD2	TRBV2	few	TRBJ2-7	CASSSWTSGEDYEQYF	TGTGCCAGCAGCTCCTGGACTAGCGGGGAAGACTACGAGCAGTACTTC
.	TRBV11-2	many	TRBJ2-5	CASSQGRLGRETQYF	TGTGCCAGCAGCCAGGGTCGTCTAGGGCGAGAGACCCAGTACTTC
TRBD2	TRBV2	.	TRBJ2-7	CASSEGGGGNYEQYF	TGTGCCAGCAGTGAAGGGGGGGGAGGAAACTACGAGCAGTACTTC
TRBD1	TRBV29-1	many	TRBJ2-6	CSARTGNTGANVLTF	TGCAGCGCTCGGACAGGTAACACCGGGGCCAACGTCCTGACTTTC
TRBD1	TRBV29-1	.	TRBJ1-2	CSPRQGLRGYTF	TGCAGCCCTCGACAGGGTTTGAGGGGCTACACCTTC
.	TRBV29-1	.	TRBJ1-1	CSLGGLGTFF	TGCAGCTTGGGGGGACTCGGTACTTTCTTT
TRBD2	TRBV20-1	.	TRBJ2-5	CSAREQAGGTQETQYF	TGCAGTGCTAGAGAACAAGCGGGGGGGACCCAAGAGACCCAGTACTTC
.	TRBV20-1	.	TRBJ1-1	CSAALGGAEWNTEAFF	TGCAGTGCTGCCTTGGGGGGGGCGGAGTGGAACACTGAAGCTTTCTTT
TRBD1	TRBV14	many	TRBJ1-6	CASSQGWDRGNSPLHF	TGTGCCAGCAGCCAAGGTTGGGACAGGGGAAATTCACCCCTCCACTTT
TRBD1	TRBV19	.	TRBJ1-2	CATRGQGAPGYTF	TGTGCCACCCGGGGACAGGGGGCGCCCGGCTACACCTTC
TRBD1	TRBV10-3	few	TRBJ1-5	CASRSTGQGASGQPQHF	TGTGCCAGCAGGAGTACCGGACAGGGGGCGTCTGGTCAGCCCCAGCATTTT
.	TRBV19	.	TRBJ2-3	CASSMWRGRHVGTDTQYF	TGTGCCAGTAGTATGTGGAGAGGACGCCACGTGGGCACAGATACGCAGTATTTT
.	TRBV12-3/TRBV12-4	.	TRBJ2-7	CASSLEGHWSSYEQYF	TGTGCCAGCAGTTTAGAAGGGCACTGGAGCTCCTACGAGCAGTACTTC
.	TRBV20-1	.	TRBJ1-1	CSARSGTTEAFF	TGCAGTGCTAGATCCGGGACCACTGAAGCTTTCTTT
.	TRBV7-9	.	TRBJ2-5	CASRGGTGTQYF	TGTGCCAGCAGAGGCGGCACAGGGACCCAGTACTTC
.	TRBV7-8	.	TRBJ2-6	CASSLRAGGGTEAF	TGTGCCAGCAGCTTACGGGCAGGGGGGGGCACTGAAGCTTTC
.	TRBV10-3	.	TRBJ1-5	CAISESTRNNQPQHF	TGTGCCATCAGTGAGTCGACTCGTAACAATCAGCCCCAGCATTTT
TRBD1	TRBV5-4	few	TRBJ1-2	CASSSPLDRGRSGYTF	TGTGCCAGCAGCTCGCCCTTGGACAGGGGGAGGAGTGGCTACACCTTC
.	TRBV19	once	TRBJ1-6	CASSYRGAGAEAGSPLHF	TGTGCCAGTAGTTATAGAGGGGCAGGGGCTGAAGCTGGTTCACCCCTCCACTTT
.	TRBV7-9	once	TRBJ2-2	CASSLGGLANTGELFF	TGTGCCAGCAGCTTAGGGGGTTTGGCGAACACCGGGGAGCTGTTTTTT
TRBD1	TRBV29-1	.	TRBJ1-1	CSSRGQGGKNTEAFF	TGCAGCTCCCGGGGACAGGGGGGGAAGAACACTGAAGCTTTCTTT
TRBD1	TRBV5-8	many	TRBJ2-5	CASSLEAGGRETQYF	TGTGCCAGCAGCTTGGAAGCAGGGGGCAGGGAGACCCAGTACTTC
.	TRBV9	many	TRBJ1-1	CASSVKDTAEAFF	TGTGCCAGCAGCGTAAAGGATACCGCTGAAGCTTTCTTT
.	TRBV12-3/TRBV12-4	many	TRBJ1-2	CASSFEADYGYTF	TGTGCCAGCAGTTTTGAGGCGGACTATGGCTACACCTTC
TRBD2	TRBV19	.	TRBJ2-3	CASSPPPGLAGRTDTQYF	TGTGCCAGTTCCCCACCCCCGGGACTAGCGGGGAGAACAGATACGCAGTATTTT
.	TRBV19	many	TRBJ1-1	CATSASRRYMNTEAFF	TGTGCCACCTCCGCGTCGAGACGGTACATGAACACTGAAGCTTTCTTT
.	TRBV12-3/TRBV12-4	few	TRBJ2-5	CASSLWTKTGQETQYF	TGTGCCAGCAGCCTCTGGACTAAAACGGGGCAAGAGACCCAGTACTTC
.	TRBV7-2	many	TRBJ1-5	CASSLLWGQPQHF	TGTGCCAGCAGCTTACTTTGGGGTCAGCCCCAGCATTTT
.	TRBV29-1	.	TRBJ1-4	CSGGTSGNEKLFF	TGCAGCGGTGGGACTAGCGGGAATGAAAAACTGTTTTTT
.	TRBV2	many	TRBJ1-6	CASIGPNSPLHF	TGTGCCAGCATCGGACCCAATTCACCCCTCCACTTT
.	TRBV2	.	TRBJ1-6	CASSPVGSYNSPLHF	TGTGCCAGCAGCCCCGTGGGGTCCTATAATTCACCCCTCCACTTT
TRBD2	TRBV7-9	many	TRBJ2-7	CASSDAGGRHEQYF	TGTGCCAGCAGCGACGCGGGGGGTCGCCACGAGCAGTACTTC
.	TRBV7-9	many	TRBJ2-7	CASSPGTPYEQYF	TGTGCCAGCAGCCCCGGGACCCCCTACGAGCAGTACTTC
.	TRBV20-1	.	TRBJ2-7	CSDRPQNSYEQYF	TGCAGTGACAGGCCCCAGAACTCCTACGAGCAGTACTTC
.	TRBV10-3	.	TRBJ2-5	CAIRDVGQQETQYF	TGTGCCATCAGGGATGTGGGGCAACAAGAGACCCAGTACTTC
.	TRBV7-3	many	TRBJ1-1	CASSLTGGGTEAFF	TGTGCCAGCAGCTTAACGGGGGGGGGCACTGAAGCTTTCTTT
.	TRBV20-1	few	TRBJ1-5	CSARTVNSNQPQHF	TGCAGTGCGAGGACAGTTAATAGCAATCAGCCCCAGCATTTT
TRBD1	TRBV5-8	few	TRBJ2-7	CASTPSGTGGTYEQYF	TGTGCCAGCACCCCATCTGGGACAGGGGGAACCTACGAGCAGTACTTC
.	TRBV7-9	.	TRBJ1-2	CASSSPGEERHGYTF	TGTGCCAGCAGCTCGCCCGGGGAGGAACGTCATGGCTACACCTTC
.	TRBV29-1	many	TRBJ1-2	CSVDSHYGYTF	TGCAGCGTGGACAGCCACTATGGCTACACCTTC
.	TRBV20-1	.	TRBJ1-5	CSAGDIAGNQPQHF	TGCAGTGCTGGCGACATAGCAGGCAATCAGCCCCAGCATTTT
.	TRBV7-3	many	TRBJ1-1	CASSLVEGTEAFF	TGTGCCAGCAGCCTCGTGGAGGGCACTGAAGCTTTCTTT
TRBD2	TRBV25-1	few	TRBJ2-3	CASIREGSDTQYF	TGTGCCAGCATACGGGAGGGCTCAGATACGCAGTATTTT
.	TRBV19	few	TRBJ2-2	CASRRLRAGFISGELFF	TGTGCCAGTAGGCGACTACGTGCAGGGTTTATTTCCGGGGAGCTGTTTTTT
TRBD1	TRBV7-3	.	TRBJ1-2	CASSKDRGQYGYTF	TGTGCCAGTAGTAAGGACAGGGGGCAATATGGCTACACCTTC
.	TRBV9	few	TRBJ2-5	CASSPHRGKLQETQYF	TGTGCCAGCAGCCCTCACCGGGGCAAATTACAAGAGACCCAGTACTTC
TRBD2	TRBV5-1	few	TRBJ2-5	CASSSDGTSKTQYF	TGCGCCAGCAGCTCGGACGGGACTAGTAAGACCCAGTACTTC
.	TRBV10-3	many	TRBJ1-2	CAISAPGTYYGYTF	TGTGCCATCAGTGCCCCCGGGACATACTATGGCTACACCTTC